Below, 12 T cell receptor beta chains from the same sample are listed, as sequenced in a study of blood T cell repertoires in COVID-19. TCRdb's copy holds only in-frame clones and misses some; the assay was immunoSEQ multiplex PCR. The table records around 84,000 clones, about 90% of them present only once. Sample: peripheral blood. The origin of the receptors is a man between 50 and 59 years old with active COVID-19.

This clone was seen just once. CDR3 in DNA: TGTGCCAGTATCCCTCACTCGACTAGCGGATACTCTGGGGCCAACGTCCTGACTTTC. Protein: CASIPHSTSGYSGANVLTF. This chain links TRBV19 with TRBJ2-6; 9 nucleotides agree with TRBD2. CDR1 is LNHDA, CDR2 SQIVND, per germline (reference sequence). Losses at the gene ends were 7 bases for V and 0 bases for J; bases not matched to a gene: 13. CDR3 length: 19 residues.

The chain has TRBV28 and TRBJ2-7; TRBD1 matches at 9 bases. V trimming: 6 bases; J trimming: 5 bases; junction bases outside the gene matches: 11. The CDR3 sequence is 15 residues long. Germline values: CDR1 MDHEN, CDR2 SYDVKM. DNA of the CDR3: TGTGCCAGCAGATTTCGGGACAGGGAGTGGGACGAGCAGTACTTC. Residues: CASRFRDREWDEQYF.

The chain carries TRBV29-1 and TRBJ2-1, with 13 bases aligning to TRBD2. With V trimmed by 4 bases and J by 4 bases, 10 bases remained unmatched. This CDR3 is 17 amino acids long. Germline CDR1 and CDR2: SQVTM and ANQGSEA. The CDR3 sequence: CSVGLQGLAGRYNEQFF. CDR3 in DNA: TGCAGCGTTGGACTGCAGGGACTAGCGGGAAGGTACAATGAGCAGTTCTTC.

This clone was observed a handful of times. This rearrangement joins TRBV5-1 to TRBJ1-6, with D possibly TRBD1 on 6 matching bases. V shed 0 bases and J shed 10 bases, with 8 bases lying between them. The CDR3 covers 13 residues. Germline loops: CDR1 SGHRS, CDR2 YFSETQ. DNA of the CDR3: TGCGCCAGCAGCTTGGGGGACATATCACCCCTCCACTTT. Amino acids: CASSLGDISPLHF.

The chain joins TRBV21-1 to TRBJ1-4; the table's D call TRBD1 went unverified against the DNA. TRBV21-1 is deemed a pseudogene. The CDR3 consists of 19 residues. The CDR3 here is CASSKALLTGRATNEKLFF. Here the CDR3 DNA reads TGTGCCAGCAGCAAAGCGCTTCTGACAGGCAGAGCAACTAATGAAAAACTGTTTTTT.

J is TRBJ1-1 and V is TRBV6-5; TRBD1 matches at 7 bases. V lost 1 base to trimming and J lost 5 bases; unmatched junction nucleotides: 7. Germline V gene sequence: CDR1 MNHEY, CDR2 SVGAGI. This CDR3 comprises 15 residues. CDR3 sequence (DNA): TGTGCCAGCAGTTACTATCCAGGGGGGAGAACTGAAGCTTTCTTT. Translated: CASSYYPGGRTEAFF.

The chain recombines TRBV7-9 with TRBJ2-5; D unclear. V was shortened by 0 bases and J by 0 bases, with 5 bases between the two germline ends. Germline lookup yields CDR1 SEHNR and CDR2 FQNEAQ (reference sequence). The CDR3 loop spans 14 amino acids. CDR3: CASSLARDQETQYF. Here the CDR3 DNA reads TGTGCCAGCAGCTTAGCCCGGGACCAAGAGACCCAGTACTTC.

V gene TRBV4-2 combines with J gene TRBJ2-1, with D perhaps TRBD2 (7 bases). Germline V CDR1 and CDR2: LGHNA, YNFKEQ. The V gene lost 0 bases and the J gene lost 3 bases, with 12 bases spanning the gap. The CDR3 is 16 residues long. CDR3 DNA sequence: TGTGCCAGCAGCCAAGACGGGGAGGGGGACTACAATGAGCAGTTCTTC. Translated: CASSQDGEGDYNEQFF.

The chain is built from TRBV29-1 and TRBJ2-7, with D possibly matching TRBD2 (5 bases). V lost 6 bases and J 3 bases, leaving 18 bases between the germline ends. The CDR3 has 14 residues. From germline, CDR1 is SQVTM and CDR2 ANQGSEA. The CDR3 sequence is CSVRTPTNNYEQYF. The CDR3 nucleotides are TGCAGCGTAAGGACTCCCACCAATAACTACGAGCAGTACTTC.

The rearrangement links TRBV19 to TRBJ1-4; unclear D gene. Looked up from germline, CDR1 is LNHDA and CDR2 is SQIVND (reference sequence). V lost 5 bases, J lost 7 bases, and 11 bases lay in between. This CDR3 contains 13 residues. CDR3 DNA: TGTGCCAGTAGTGCACAGAAAGGTGAAAAACTGTTTTTT. Encoded protein: CASSAQKGEKLFF.

The table lists this clone with a few counts. V usage is TRBV18 and J usage is TRBJ2-7; 7 bases are shared with TRBD2. The CDR3 has 17 residues. Germline V gene data show CDR1 as KGHSH and CDR2 as LQKENI. After removal of 2 bases from V and 1 base from J, the junction contained 11 bases not matched to a gene. In DNA, the CDR3 is TGTGCCAGCTCACCATCCCCCGGGACTACCGTTTCCTACGAGCAGTACTTC. Protein product: CASSPSPGTTVSYEQYF. Filled out from reference TRBV18 and TRBJ2-7, the complete variable domain reads NAGVMQNPRHLVRRRGQEARLRCSPMKGHSHVYWYRQLPEEGLKFMVYLQKENIIDESGMPKERFSAEFPKEGPSILRIQQVVRGDSAAYFCASSPSPGTTVSYEQYFGPGTRLTVT.

V is TRBV5-1 and J is TRBJ2-3; 9 bases match TRBD1. Germline assignment: CDR1 SGHRS and CDR2 YFSETQ. Trimming took 0 bases from V and 4 from J; bases not matched to a gene: 3. The CDR3 has 15 residues. The CDR3 DNA follows: TGCGCCAGCAGCTTGGGTGGACAGGGGTCAGATACGCAGTATTTT. Amino acids: CASSLGGQGSDTQYF.